This T cell receptor beta chain appears in the sequencing data of a study of blood T cell repertoires in COVID-19 (dated by TCRdb to the early 2020s). Regarding the complete study: The collaborator samples originated in the United States, Italy and Spain and spanned the acute and convalescent phases of COVID-19. Where HLA class I and class II types were available, the types were taken from metadata supplied by the sample provider, not from assay-based typing. The material from the prospective study consisted of cDNA or gDNA derived from T cells, B-cell-depleted T cells, or PBMCs. The sample metadata nearly always contained a de-identified subject ID, COVID-19 status, age in years and sex. Samples came from the ongoing ImmuneRACE study (first 160 participants) plus 1,254 subjects from 6 global collaborators. The repertoires were released in a freely available public database meant as a resource for research on the immune response to SARS-CoV-2. Deeply sampled blood TCRbeta repertoires from subjects exposed to, actively infected with, or recovered from COVID-19 were included in the dataset. The paper's findings and limits, for the study overall: The amount of clinical and demographic metadata varied by source and participant and was provided uncurated.

Participants in the prospective study were enrolled through a virtual design, were aged roughly 18 to 100 years, and lived in about 25 United States geographic areas. In the prospective study, participants were assigned to cohorts based on the clinical history participants reported in a screening survey and a study questionnaire. ImmuneRACE Cohort 3 recovered participants were defined by two consecutive negative NP/OP PCR tests, healthcare professional clearance, or symptom resolution. In the prospective study, mobile phlebotomists collected whole blood, serum and a nasopharyngeal or oropharyngeal swab from each participant. Prospective study participants could optionally give additional blood draws and questionnaires over a 2-month period. Before DNA extraction, prospective study blood samples were shipped either frozen or at room temperature. As encoded in the germline V gene (reference sequence), CDR1 is GTSNPN while CDR2 is SVGIG. From cysteine to phenylalanine, the CDR3 is 15 amino acids long. Only the CDR3 region is kept as DNA, spanning 45 bases read in frame from base 1. The germline V and J ends show losses of 0 bases and 5 bases respectively, and no gene match explains 4 bases of the junction.

TCRbeta CDR3 regions were amplified from genomic DNA by means of the immunoSEQ Assay, a bias-controlled multiplex PCR. Per the source publication's procedure: The number of nucleated cells in each sample was estimated from the amplification of reference gene primers within the assay. Sequence reads were collapsed and filtered to measure the absolute abundance of every unique TCRbeta CDR3 rearrangement. For each sample, productive Simpson clonality was calculated as the square root of Simpson's diversity index across productive rearrangements. Sourced from immuneACCESS, this table was stored by TCRdb with only in-frame sequences that have V and J called. A share of the clones is absent; for the studies checked, an unresolved V gene accounts for under half, and the remainder has no known explanation. Clone size and the V and J calls come from that table; the DNA yielded D and trimming. Here the sample has about 250,000 clones; more than 85% occur a single time. In total, the top ten clones hold about 1.6% of the sample.

About this clone: Its target antigen remains unknown. The input lacks base qualities; no much larger clone sits a single base away.

Rearrangement joined TRBV30 to TRBJ2-5; TRBD1 lines up with 12 middle nucleotides. The sequencing sample was made of PBMCs or T cells enriched from blood (not recorded which). This clonotype was sampled from a woman in her forties or fifties who had recovered from COVID-19. The CDR3 corresponds to CAWSVGGTGGETQYF. The DNA is as follows: TGTGCCTGGAGTGTGGGCGGGACAGGGGGCGAGACCCAGTACTTC. The variable domain in full, with residues beyond the CDR3 obtained from the reference TRBV30 and TRBJ2-5 genes, is SQTIHQWPATLVQPVGSPLSLECTVEGTSNPNLYWYRQAAGRGLQLLFYSVGIGQISSEVPQNLSASRPQDRQFILSSKKLLLSDSGFYLCAWSVGGTGGETQYFGPGTRLLVL.